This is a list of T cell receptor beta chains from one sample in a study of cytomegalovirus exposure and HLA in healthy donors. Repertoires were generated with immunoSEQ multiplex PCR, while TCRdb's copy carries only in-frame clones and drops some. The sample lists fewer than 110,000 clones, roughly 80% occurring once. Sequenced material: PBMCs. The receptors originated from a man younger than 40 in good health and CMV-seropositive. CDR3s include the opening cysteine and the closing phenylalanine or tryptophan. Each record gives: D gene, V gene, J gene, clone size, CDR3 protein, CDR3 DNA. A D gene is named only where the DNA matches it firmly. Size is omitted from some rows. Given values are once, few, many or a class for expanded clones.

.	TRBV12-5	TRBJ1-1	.	CASGFGDTEAFF	TGTGCTAGTGGTTTTGGAGACACTGAAGCTTTCTTT
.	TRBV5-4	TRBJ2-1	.	CASSLEDRTYNEQFF	TGTGCCAGCAGCTTGGAAGACAGAACCTACAATGAGCAGTTCTTC
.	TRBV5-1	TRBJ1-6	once	CASSLGQPRDSPLHF	TGCGCCAGCAGCTTGGGACAGCCTAGGGATTCACCCCTCCACTTT
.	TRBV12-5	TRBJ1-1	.	CASGLVQGKGTEAFF	TGTGCTAGTGGTTTGGTCCAGGGTAAAGGCACTGAAGCTTTCTTT
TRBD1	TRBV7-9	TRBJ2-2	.	CASSLRTGGTGELFF	TGTGCCAGCAGCTTAAGGACAGGGGGCACCGGGGAGCTGTTTTTT
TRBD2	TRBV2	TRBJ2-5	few	CASQVLAGGRETQYF	TGTGCCAGTCAGGTTCTAGCGGGGGGGCGAGAGACCCAGTACTTC
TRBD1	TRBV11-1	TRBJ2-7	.	CASSLDSGTGGYEQYF	TGTGCCAGCAGCTTAGACTCCGGGACAGGGGGATACGAGCAGTACTTC
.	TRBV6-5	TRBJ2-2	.	CASKRDTHTGELFF	TGTGCCAGCAAGCGGGACACCCACACCGGGGAGCTGTTTTTT
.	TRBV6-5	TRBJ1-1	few	CASWYGGPPRTEAFF	TGTGCCAGCTGGTATGGGGGCCCACCGAGGACTGAAGCTTTCTTT
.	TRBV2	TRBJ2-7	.	CASSVREQYF	TGTGCCAGCAGTGTTCGCGAGCAGTACTTC
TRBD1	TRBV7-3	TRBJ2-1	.	CASSRGQGYYNEQFF	TGTGCCAGCAGCAGGGGACAGGGGTACTACAATGAGCAGTTCTTC
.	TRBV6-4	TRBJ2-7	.	CASSDSSTGGYEQYF	TGTGCCAGCAGTGACTCTAGCACAGGCGGATACGAGCAGTACTTC
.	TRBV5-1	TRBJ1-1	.	CASSMGHTNTEAFF	TGCGCCAGCAGCATGGGACATACGAACACTGAAGCTTTCTTT
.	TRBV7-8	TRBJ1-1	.	CASSRGSEAFF	TGTGCCAGTTCCCGCGGTAGTGAAGCTTTCTTT
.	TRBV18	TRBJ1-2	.	CASSPDGLGGGYTF	TGTGCCAGCTCGCCCGACGGCCTCGGGGGAGGCTACACCTTC
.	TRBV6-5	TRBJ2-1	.	CASSRNVWANEQFF	TGTGCCAGCAGTCGAAATGTTTGGGCCAATGAGCAGTTCTTC
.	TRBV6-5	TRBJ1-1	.	CASSYSSPRAEAFF	TGTGCCAGCAGTTACTCGAGCCCGCGCGCTGAAGCTTTCTTT
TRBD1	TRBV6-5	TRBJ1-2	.	CVSGQGVANYGYTF	TGTGTCTCGGGACAGGGAGTCGCTAACTATGGCTACACCTTC
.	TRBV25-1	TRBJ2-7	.	CASSEPGRGGTYEQYF	TGTGCCAGCAGTGAGCCGGGACGTGGGGGGACCTACGAGCAGTACTTC
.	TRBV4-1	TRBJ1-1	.	CASSQPLRAGTEAFF	TGCGCCAGCAGCCAACCTCTTCGGGCAGGGACTGAAGCTTTCTTT
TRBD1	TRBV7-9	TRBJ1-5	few	CASSSGQGANQPQHF	TGTGCCAGCAGTTCTGGACAGGGAGCCAATCAGCCCCAGCATTTT
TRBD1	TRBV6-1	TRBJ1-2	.	CASSEDRGTYGYTF	TGTGCCAGCAGTGAAGACAGGGGCACCTATGGCTACACCTTC
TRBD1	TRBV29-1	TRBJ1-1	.	CSGGQRTEAFF	TGCAGCGGGGGACAGCGCACTGAAGCTTTCTTT
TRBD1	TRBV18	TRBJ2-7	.	CASSPGQGGSYEQYF	TGTGCCAGCTCACCAGGACAGGGTGGCTCCTACGAGCAGTACTTC
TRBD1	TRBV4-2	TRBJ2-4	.	CASSQVGLDRAKNSQYF	TGTGCCAGCAGCCAAGTAGGCCTGGACAGGGCCAAAAACAGTCAGTACTTC
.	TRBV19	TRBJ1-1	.	CASARQANERTEAFF	TGTGCCAGTGCTCGACAGGCCAATGAACGAACTGAAGCTTTCTTT
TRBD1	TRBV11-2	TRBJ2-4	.	CASSLRQGVDPAKNIQYF	TGTGCCAGCAGCTTACGACAGGGGGTAGATCCGGCCAAAAACATTCAGTACTTC
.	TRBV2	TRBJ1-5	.	CASSENTGFNQPQHF	TGTGCCAGCAGTGAAAATACAGGTTTTAACCAGCCCCAGCATTTT
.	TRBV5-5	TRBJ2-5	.	CASSSLGTGETQYF	TGTGCCAGCAGCTCTCTTGGGACTGGGGAGACCCAGTACTTC
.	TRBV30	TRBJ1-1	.	CAWTGGLTEAFF	TGTGCCTGGACCGGGGGACTCACTGAAGCTTTCTTT
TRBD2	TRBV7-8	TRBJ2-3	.	CASIRAGVTDTQYF	TGTGCCAGCATTAGAGCGGGGGTTACAGATACGCAGTATTTT
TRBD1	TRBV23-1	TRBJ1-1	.	CASSQFYSTGEVNTEAFF	TGCGCCAGCAGTCAATTTTACTCGACAGGGGAAGTGAACACTGAAGCTTTCTTT
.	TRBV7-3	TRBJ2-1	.	CASSFRESSYNEQFF	TGTGCCAGCAGCTTTCGGGAAAGCTCCTACAATGAGCAGTTCTTC
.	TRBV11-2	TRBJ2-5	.	CASSLGTLQETQYF	TGTGCCAGCAGCTTGGGGACACTTCAAGAGACCCAGTACTTC
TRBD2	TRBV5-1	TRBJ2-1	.	CASSLRARGGAGDEQFF	TGCGCCAGCAGCTTAAGGGCTCGCGGGGGGGCCGGGGATGAGCAGTTCTTC
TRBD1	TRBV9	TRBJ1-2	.	CASSVGQGGYGYTF	TGTGCCAGCAGCGTAGGACAGGGAGGCTATGGCTACACCTTC
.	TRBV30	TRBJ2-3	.	CAWSQTRDTQYF	TGTGCCTGGAGCCAGACACGGGATACGCAGTATTTT
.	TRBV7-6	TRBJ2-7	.	CASSPRGLISYEQYF	TGTGCCAGCAGCCCTCGGGGTCTAATTTCCTACGAGCAGTACTTC
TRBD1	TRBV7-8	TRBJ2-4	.	CASSLLGQGSKNIQYF	TGTGCCAGCAGCCTACTGGGACAGGGGTCCAAAAACATTCAGTACTTC
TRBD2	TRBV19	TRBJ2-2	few	CASRPPTSGAGGELFF	TGTGCCAGTAGGCCCCCGACTAGCGGGGCTGGGGGGGAGCTGTTTTTT
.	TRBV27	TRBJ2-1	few	CASSFWPSNEQFF	TGTGCCAGCAGTTTTTGGCCCTCCAATGAGCAGTTCTTC
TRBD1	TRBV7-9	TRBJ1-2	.	CSSSDRDRGLRYGYTF	TGTTCCAGCAGCGACAGGGACAGGGGTCTTAGGTATGGCTACACCTTC
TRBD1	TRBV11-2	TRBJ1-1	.	CASSSDRGRITEAFF	TGTGCCAGCAGCTCCGACAGGGGGCGGATTACTGAAGCTTTCTTT
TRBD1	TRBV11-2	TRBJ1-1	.	CASSSGQGGEGEAFF	TGTGCCAGCAGCTCTGGACAGGGGGGGGAGGGTGAAGCTTTCTTT
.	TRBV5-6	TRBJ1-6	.	CASSSYEGSPLHF	TGTGCCAGCAGCTCGTACGAGGGATCACCCCTCCACTTT
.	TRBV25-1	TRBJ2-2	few	CASSESGGTVNTGELFF	TGTGCCAGCAGTGAATCAGGCGGGACGGTGAACACCGGGGAGCTGTTTTTT
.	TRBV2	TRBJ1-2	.	CASSENLVALSNYGYTF	TGTGCCAGCAGTGAAAATTTGGTAGCCTTATCGAACTATGGCTACACCTTC
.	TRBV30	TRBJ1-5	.	CAWSVRGGRPPPQHF	TGTGCCTGGAGTGTACGGGGAGGCAGGCCTCCTCCCCAGCATTTT
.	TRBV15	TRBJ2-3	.	CATAAGKSDTQYF	TGTGCCACCGCGGCGGGAAAGTCAGATACGCAGTATTTT
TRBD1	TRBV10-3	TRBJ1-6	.	CAISRQGANSPLHF	TGTGCCATCAGCCGACAGGGGGCAAATTCACCCCTCCACTTT
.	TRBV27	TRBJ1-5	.	CASSPIGRGDQPQHF	TGTGCCAGCAGTCCTATCGGGAGGGGTGATCAGCCCCAGCATTTT
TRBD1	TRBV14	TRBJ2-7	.	CASSQVNRDREIDYEQYF	TGTGCCAGCAGCCAAGTTAACCGAGACAGGGAGATCGACTACGAGCAGTACTTC
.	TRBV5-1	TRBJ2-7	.	CASSGLYEQYF	TGCGCCAGCAGTGGCCTCTACGAGCAGTACTTC
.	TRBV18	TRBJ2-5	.	CASSPPTPETQYF	TGTGCCAGCTCACCACCGACTCCAGAGACCCAGTACTTC
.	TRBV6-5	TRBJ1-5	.	CASRYGGADQPQHF	TGTGCCAGCAGATACGGGGGGGCGGACCAGCCCCAGCATTTT
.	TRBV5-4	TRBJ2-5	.	CASSLKGGSGETQYF	TGTGCCAGCAGCTTGAAAGGGGGATCGGGAGAGACCCAGTACTTC
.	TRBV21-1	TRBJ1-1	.	CASSKKGLRTEAFF	TGTGCCAGCAGCAAAAAGGGGCTCCGGACTGAAGCTTTCTTT
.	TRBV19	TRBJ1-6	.	CASSARTVNSPLHF	TGTGCCAGTAGTGCTAGGACAGTTAATTCACCCCTCCACTTT
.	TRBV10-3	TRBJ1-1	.	CAISDRSGNTEAFF	TGTGCCATCAGTGATAGGTCAGGGAACACTGAAGCTTTCTTT